A single sample is the source of the 9 T cell receptor beta chains below, sequenced in a study of identical twins. TCRdb called the 5' RACE reads again in MiXCR, with one record for every CDR3 protein. The profile shows a few hundred thousand distinct CDR3 sequences, about 18% of them singletons. What was sequenced was naive T cells sorted from blood. These receptors originate from a man over 45 in good health.

J is TRBJ2-1 and V is TRBV18, with D tentatively TRBD1 or TRBD2 (5 bases each). Germline assignment: CDR1 KGHSH and CDR2 LQKENI. Trimming left V 0 bases short and J 9 bases short, with 15 bases between. The CDR3 runs 15 residues. The CDR3 DNA reads TGTGCCAGCTCACCACCTTCCTGGGGACGGGGTGAGCAGTTCTTC. Encoded protein: CASSPPSWGRGEQFF.

This clonotype was picked up many times. The J gene is TRBJ1-2, the V gene TRBV7-2; D unclear. V lost 2 bases to trimming and J lost 4 bases, with 14 bases between them. The CDR3 runs 15 residues. Looked up from germline, CDR1 is SGHTA and CDR2 is FQGNSA. CDR3 coding DNA: TGTGCCAGCAGCTTAATGGCCGCAGAACTCTATGGCTACACCTTC. This translates into CASSLMAAELYGYTF.

The rearrangement joins TRBV29-1 to TRBJ2-7, with 7 bases fitting TRBD1. Germline lookup yields CDR1 SQVTM and CDR2 ANQGSEA. J lost 2 bases, V lost 6 bases, and 7 bases had no gene match. This CDR3 comprises 13 residues. As DNA, the CDR3 is TGCAGCGTGCAAGGGACAGACACCTACGAGCAGTACTTC. Its protein product is CSVQGTDTYEQYF.

The rearrangement links TRBV29-1 to TRBJ2-7, with 8 bases matching TRBD1. This CDR3 has 12 residues. The germline gives CDR1 SQVTM, CDR2 ANQGSEA. V gave up 7 bases and J gave up 3 bases; unmatched junction bases: 5. CDR3 sequence: CSARTGLYEQYF. CDR3 DNA sequence: TGCAGCGCCAGGACAGGGCTCTACGAGCAGTACTTC.

This clonotype was seen at least ten times. The rearrangement uses TRBV20-1 and TRBJ1-6, with TRBD1 matching over 7 bases. After removal of 6 bases from V and 5 bases from J, the junction contained 7 bases not matched to a gene. CDR3 size: 14 residues. Germline CDR1 and CDR2: DFQATT and SNEGSKA (reference sequence). CDR3 nucleotide sequence: TGCAGTGCAAGACAGGGATCCCATAATTCACCCCTCCACTTT. This sequence encodes CSARQGSHNSPLHF.

In this sample, this clonotype turned up many times. The CDR3 nucleotides read TGTGCCACCAGCCTGGAACTCAACAATGAGCAGTTCTTC. Encoded protein: CATSLELNNEQFF. This rearrangement joins TRBV24-1 to TRBJ2-1; D uncertain. Germline assignment: CDR1 KGHDR and CDR2 SFDVKD. The CDR3 covers 13 residues. Trimming took off 7 bases at V and 5 bases at J, with 11 bases between the two ends.

The chain couples TRBV25-1 to TRBJ1-1; TRBD1 matches at 9 bases. The CDR3 length is 17 residues. Germline CDR1 and CDR2: MGHDK and SYGVNS. The ends lost 2 bases at V and 1 base at J; junction bases unmatched: 8. CDR3 region: CASSETPGQGGNTEAFF. CDR3 in DNA: TGTGCCAGCAGTGAAACCCCGGGACAGGGTGGGAACACTGAAGCTTTCTTT.

The chain has TRBV5-1 and TRBJ1-1; D is unresolved. This CDR3 contains 13 residues. Germline V gene data show CDR1 as SGHRS and CDR2 as YFSETQ. V dropped 5 bases and J dropped 0 bases, with 8 bases sitting between them. The CDR3 DNA reads as TGCGCCAGCAGTACGGAGGTGAACACTGAAGCTTTCTTT. Translating it yields CASSTEVNTEAFF.

This clonotype was detected many times. An end of the junction does not agree with germline; a read error may underlie this. V and J are TRBV7-7 and TRBJ2-2; 8 bases match TRBD2. CDR1 and CDR2 from the germline V gene are SSHAT and FNYEAQ (reference sequence). The CDR3 has 15 amino acids. The CDR3 DNA follows: TGTGCTAGCAGCTCCGGACTAGCCGACACCGGGGAGCTGTTTTTT. Translated: CASSSGLADTGELFF.